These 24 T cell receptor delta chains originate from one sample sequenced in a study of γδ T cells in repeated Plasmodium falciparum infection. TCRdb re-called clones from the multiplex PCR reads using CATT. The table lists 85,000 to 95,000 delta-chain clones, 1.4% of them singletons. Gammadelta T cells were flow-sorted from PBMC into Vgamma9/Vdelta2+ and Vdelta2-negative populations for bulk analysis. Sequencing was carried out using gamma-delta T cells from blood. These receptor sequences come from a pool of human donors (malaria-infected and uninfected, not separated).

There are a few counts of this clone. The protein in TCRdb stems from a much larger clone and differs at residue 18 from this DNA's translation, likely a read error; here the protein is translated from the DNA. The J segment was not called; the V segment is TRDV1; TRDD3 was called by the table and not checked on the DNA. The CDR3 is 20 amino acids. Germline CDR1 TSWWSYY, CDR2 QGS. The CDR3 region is CALGEARRLGDPWYTDKFIF. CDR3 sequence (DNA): TGTGCTCTTGGGGAGGCTAGGAGGCTGGGGGATCCTTGGTACACCGATAAATTCATCTTT.

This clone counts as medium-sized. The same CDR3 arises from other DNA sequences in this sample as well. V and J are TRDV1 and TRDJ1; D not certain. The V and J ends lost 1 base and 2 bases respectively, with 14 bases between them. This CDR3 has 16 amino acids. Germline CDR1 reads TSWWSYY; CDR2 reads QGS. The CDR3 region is CALGERGFSGTDKLIF. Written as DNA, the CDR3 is TGTGCTCTTGGGGAACGGGGCTTCTCGGGGACCGATAAACTCATCTTT.

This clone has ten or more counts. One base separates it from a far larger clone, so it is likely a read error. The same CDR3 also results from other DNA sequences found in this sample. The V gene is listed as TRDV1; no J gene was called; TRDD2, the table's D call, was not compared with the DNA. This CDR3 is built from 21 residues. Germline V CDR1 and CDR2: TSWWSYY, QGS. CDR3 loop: CALGEKAFLHLVLLHTDKLIF. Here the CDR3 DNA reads TGTGCTCTTGGGGAAAAGGCCTTCCTACACCTAGTACTCCTTCACACCGATAAACTCATCTTC.

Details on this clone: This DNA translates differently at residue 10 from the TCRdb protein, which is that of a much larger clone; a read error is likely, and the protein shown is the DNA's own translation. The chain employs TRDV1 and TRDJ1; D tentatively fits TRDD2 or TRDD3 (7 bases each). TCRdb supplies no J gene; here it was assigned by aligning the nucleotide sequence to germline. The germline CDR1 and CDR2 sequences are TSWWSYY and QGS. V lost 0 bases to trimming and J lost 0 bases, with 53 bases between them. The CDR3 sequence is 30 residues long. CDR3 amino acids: CALGELSYREIRTVLQKEDTGEGNTDKLIF. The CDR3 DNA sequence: TGTGCTCTTGGGGAACTTTCCTACCGGGAGATACGCACAGTGCTACAAAAGGAGGATACGGGCGAAGGGAACACCGATAAACTCATCTTT.

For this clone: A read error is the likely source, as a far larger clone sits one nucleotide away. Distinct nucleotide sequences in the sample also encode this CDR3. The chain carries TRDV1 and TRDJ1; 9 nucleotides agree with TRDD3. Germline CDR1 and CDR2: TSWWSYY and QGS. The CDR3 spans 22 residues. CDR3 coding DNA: TGTGCTCTTGGGGAATCGTCCCGGTACTGGGGGACTCGGACCCTCCACACCGATAAGCTCATCTTT. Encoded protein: CALGESSRYWGTRTLHTDKLIF.

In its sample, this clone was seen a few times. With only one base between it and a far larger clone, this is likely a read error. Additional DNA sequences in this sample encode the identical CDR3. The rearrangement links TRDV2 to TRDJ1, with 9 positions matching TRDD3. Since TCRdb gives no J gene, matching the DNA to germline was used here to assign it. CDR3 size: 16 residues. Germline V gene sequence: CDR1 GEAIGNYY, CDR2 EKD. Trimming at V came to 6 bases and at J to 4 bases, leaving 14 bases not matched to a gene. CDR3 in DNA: TGTGCCTGTTTCGTACTGGGGGACGTCCCTGGCGATAAACTCATCTTT. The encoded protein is CACFVLGDVPGDKLIF.

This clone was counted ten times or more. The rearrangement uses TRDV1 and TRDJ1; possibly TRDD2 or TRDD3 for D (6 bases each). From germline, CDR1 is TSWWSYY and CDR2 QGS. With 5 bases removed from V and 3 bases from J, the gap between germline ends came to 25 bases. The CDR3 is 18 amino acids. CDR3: CALGRPTAGDPVADKLIF. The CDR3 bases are TGTGCTCTTGGGCGTCCTACTGCTGGGGACCCCGTAGCCGATAAACTCATCTTT.

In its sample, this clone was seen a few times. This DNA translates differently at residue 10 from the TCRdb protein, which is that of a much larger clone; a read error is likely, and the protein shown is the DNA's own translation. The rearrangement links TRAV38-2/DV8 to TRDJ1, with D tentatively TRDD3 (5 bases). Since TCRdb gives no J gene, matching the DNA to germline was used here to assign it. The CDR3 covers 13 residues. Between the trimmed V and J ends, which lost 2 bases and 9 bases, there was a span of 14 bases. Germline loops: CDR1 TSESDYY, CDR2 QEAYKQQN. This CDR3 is CAYRRPRGLELIF. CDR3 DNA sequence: TGTGCTTATAGGAGGCCAAGGGGGCTGGAACTCATCTTT.

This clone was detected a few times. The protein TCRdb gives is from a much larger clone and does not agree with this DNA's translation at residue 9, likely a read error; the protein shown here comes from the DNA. The CDR3 nucleotides read TGTGCCTGTGAGGGGATGTCGAGCCCCTGGGACACCCGACAGATGTTTTTC. Translated: CACEGMSSPWDTRQMFF. The J gene is TRDJ3, the V gene TRDV2; possibly TRDD3 for D (6 bases). The J gene is not listed in TCRdb, so it was assigned here from a DNA match to germline. Germline V gives CDR1 GEAIGNYY, CDR2 EKD. Trimming removed 4 bases at V and 2 bases at J, with 14 bases between. This CDR3 comprises 17 residues.

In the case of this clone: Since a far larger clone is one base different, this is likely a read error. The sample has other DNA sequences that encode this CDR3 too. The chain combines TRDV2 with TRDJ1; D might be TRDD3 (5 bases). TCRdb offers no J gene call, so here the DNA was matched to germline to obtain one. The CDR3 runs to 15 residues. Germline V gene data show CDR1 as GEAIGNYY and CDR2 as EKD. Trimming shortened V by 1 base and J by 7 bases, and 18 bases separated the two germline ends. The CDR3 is CACDTVGRKGGKLIF. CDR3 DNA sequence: TGTGCCTGTGACACTGTAGGGAGAAAAGGGGGTAAACTCATCTTT.

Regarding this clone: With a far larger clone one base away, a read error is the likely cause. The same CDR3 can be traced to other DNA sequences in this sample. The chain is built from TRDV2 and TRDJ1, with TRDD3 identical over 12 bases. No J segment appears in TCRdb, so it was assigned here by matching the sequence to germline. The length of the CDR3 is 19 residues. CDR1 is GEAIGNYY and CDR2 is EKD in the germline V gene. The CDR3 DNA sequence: TGCGCCTGTGACACCACTCCCGTACTGGGGGATACTGCCACCGATAAACTCATCTTT. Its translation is CACDTTPVLGDTATDKLIF.

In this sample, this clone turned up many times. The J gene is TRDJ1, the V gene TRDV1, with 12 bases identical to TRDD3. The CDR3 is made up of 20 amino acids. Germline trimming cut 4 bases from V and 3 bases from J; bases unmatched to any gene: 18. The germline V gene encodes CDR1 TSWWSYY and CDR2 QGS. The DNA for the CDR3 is TGTGCTCTTGGGGGCGATTCCTACTCTGGGGGATACGCGGCATCCGATAAACTCATCTTT. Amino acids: CALGGDSYSGGYAASDKLIF.

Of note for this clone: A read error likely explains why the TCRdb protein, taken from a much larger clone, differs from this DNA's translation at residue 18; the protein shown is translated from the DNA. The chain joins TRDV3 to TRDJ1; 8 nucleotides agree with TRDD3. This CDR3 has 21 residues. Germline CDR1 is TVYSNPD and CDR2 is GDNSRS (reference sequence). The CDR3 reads CAFFAPPMGLLGGMATDRLIF. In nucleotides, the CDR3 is TGTGCCTTTTTTGCCCCACCTATGGGGCTACTGGGGGGAATGGCCACCGATAGACTCATCTTT.

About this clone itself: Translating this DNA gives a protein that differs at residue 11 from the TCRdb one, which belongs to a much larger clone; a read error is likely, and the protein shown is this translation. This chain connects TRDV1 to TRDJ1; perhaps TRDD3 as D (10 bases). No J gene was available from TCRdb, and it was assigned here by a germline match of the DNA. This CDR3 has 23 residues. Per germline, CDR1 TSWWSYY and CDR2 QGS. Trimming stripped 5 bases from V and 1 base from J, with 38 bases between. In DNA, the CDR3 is TGTGCTCTTGGGCTACCTTCCTACACCTTACCGGGGGATACGCGCATCTTCACCGATAAACTCATCTTT. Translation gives CALGLPSYTLPGDTRIFTDKLIF.

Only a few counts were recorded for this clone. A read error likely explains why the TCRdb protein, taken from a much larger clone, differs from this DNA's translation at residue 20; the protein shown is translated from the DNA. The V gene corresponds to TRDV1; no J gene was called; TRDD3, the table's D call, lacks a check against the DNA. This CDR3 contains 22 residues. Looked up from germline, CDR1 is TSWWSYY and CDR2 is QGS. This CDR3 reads CALGATPIVPNDWGNPGIKPIF. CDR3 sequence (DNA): TGTGCTCTTGGGGCAACGCCCATCGTTCCTAACGACTGGGGGAACCCGGGGATCAAACCCATCTTT.

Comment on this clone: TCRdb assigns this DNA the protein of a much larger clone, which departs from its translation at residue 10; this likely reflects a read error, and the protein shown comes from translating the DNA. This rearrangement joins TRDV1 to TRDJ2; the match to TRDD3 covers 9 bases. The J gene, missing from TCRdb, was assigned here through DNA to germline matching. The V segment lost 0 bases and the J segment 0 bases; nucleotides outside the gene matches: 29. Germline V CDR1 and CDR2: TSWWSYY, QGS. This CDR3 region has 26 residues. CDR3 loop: CALGELALPIKLGDSPSLALTAQLFF. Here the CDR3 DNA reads TGTGCTCTTGGGGAACTAGCGCTTCCTATAAAGCTGGGGGATTCTCCTTCCTTAGCTTTGACAGCACAACTCTTCTTT.

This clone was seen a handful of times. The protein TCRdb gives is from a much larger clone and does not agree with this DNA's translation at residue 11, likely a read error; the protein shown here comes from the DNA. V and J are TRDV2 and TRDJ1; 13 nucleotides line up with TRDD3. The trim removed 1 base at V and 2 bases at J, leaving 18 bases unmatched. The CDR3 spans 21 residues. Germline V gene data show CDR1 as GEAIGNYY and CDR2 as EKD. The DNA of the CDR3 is TGTGCCTGTGACACTTTACTGGGGGATACGAGTGGCAGGGCCGGAACCGATAAACTCATCTTT. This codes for CACDTLLGDTSGRAGTDKLIF.

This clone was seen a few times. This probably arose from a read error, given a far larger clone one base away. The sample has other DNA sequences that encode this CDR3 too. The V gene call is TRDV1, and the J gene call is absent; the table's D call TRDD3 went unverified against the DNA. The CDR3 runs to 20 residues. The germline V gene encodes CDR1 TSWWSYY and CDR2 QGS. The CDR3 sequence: CALGELSYPWGIRDSRPLIF. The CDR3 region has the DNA TGTGCTCTTGGGGAACTATCTTACCCCTGGGGGATACGTGATTCCAGACCCCTAATCTTT.

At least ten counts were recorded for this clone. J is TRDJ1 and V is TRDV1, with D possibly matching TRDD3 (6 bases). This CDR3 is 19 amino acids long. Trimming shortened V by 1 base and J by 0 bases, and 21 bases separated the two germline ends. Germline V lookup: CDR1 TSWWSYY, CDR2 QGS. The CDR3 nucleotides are TGTGCTCTTGGGGAACCTCCTCCGGGGATTCCGAGGTACACCGATAAACTCATCTTT. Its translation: CALGEPPPGIPRYTDKLIF.

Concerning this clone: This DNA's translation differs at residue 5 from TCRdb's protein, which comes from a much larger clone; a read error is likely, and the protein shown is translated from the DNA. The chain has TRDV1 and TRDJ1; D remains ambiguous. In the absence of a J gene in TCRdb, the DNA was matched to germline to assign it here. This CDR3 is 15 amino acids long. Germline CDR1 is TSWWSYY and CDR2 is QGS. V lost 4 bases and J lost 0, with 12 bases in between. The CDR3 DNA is TGTGCTCTTGGGGGAATGTCACGATACACCGATAAACTCATCTTT. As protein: CALGGMSRYTDKLIF.

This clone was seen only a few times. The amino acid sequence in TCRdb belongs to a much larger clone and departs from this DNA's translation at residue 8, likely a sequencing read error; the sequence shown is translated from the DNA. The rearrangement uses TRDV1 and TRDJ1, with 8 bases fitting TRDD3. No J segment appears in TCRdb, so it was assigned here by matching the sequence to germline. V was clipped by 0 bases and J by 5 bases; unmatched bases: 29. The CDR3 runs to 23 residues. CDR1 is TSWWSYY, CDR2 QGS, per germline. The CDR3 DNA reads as TGTGCTCTTGGGGAACTAAGCGGCTTCCTCCAATACTGGGGGTTTATGCCCCGGGATAAACTCATCTTT. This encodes CALGELSGFLQYWGFMPRDKLIF.

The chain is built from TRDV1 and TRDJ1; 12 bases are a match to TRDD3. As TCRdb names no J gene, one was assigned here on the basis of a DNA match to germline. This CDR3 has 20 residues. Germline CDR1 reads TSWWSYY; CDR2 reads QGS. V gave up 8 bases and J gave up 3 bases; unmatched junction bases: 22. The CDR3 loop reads CALTFLDRKYWGIQADKLIF. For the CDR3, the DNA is TGTGCTCTTACCTTCCTAGACAGGAAATACTGGGGGATACAAGCCGATAAACTCATCTTT.

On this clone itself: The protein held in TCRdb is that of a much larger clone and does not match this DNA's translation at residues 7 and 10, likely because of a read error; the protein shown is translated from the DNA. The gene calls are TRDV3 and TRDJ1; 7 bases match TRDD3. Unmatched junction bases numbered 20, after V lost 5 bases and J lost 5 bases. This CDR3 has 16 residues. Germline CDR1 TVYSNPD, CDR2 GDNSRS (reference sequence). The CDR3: CAVFGLWGDSLDKLIF. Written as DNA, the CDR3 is TGTGCCGTTTTTGGACTTTGGGGGGATTCCCTTGATAAACTCATCTTT.

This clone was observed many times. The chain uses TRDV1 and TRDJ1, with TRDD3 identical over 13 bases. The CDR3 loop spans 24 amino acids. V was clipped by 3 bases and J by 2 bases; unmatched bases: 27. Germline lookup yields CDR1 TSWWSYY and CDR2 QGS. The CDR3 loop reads CALGDPPPSYRYYWGIRGTDKLIF. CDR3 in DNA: TGTGCTCTTGGGGACCCCCCCCCTTCCTACCGATACTACTGGGGGATACGCGGAACCGATAAACTCATCTTT.